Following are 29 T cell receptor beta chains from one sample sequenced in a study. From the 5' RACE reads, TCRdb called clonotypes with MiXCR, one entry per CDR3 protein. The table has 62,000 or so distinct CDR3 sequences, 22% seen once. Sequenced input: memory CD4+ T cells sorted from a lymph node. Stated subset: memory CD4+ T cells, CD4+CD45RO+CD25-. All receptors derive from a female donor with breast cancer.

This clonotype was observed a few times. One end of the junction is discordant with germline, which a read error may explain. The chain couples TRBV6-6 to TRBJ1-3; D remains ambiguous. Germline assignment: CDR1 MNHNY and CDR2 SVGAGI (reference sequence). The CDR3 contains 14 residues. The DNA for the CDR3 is TGTGCCCGCAGTTCCGCCTCACGTGGAAACACCATATATTTT. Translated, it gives CARSSASRGNTIYF.

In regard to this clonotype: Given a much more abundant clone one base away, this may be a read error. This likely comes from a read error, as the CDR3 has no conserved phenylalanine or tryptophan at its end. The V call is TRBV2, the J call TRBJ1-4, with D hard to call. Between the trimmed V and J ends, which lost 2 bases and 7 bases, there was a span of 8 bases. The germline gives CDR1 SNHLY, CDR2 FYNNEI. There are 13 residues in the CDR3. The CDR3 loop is CASSERRAEKLFS. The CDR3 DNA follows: TGTGCCAGCAGTGAAAGGAGGGCTGAAAAACTGTTTTCT.

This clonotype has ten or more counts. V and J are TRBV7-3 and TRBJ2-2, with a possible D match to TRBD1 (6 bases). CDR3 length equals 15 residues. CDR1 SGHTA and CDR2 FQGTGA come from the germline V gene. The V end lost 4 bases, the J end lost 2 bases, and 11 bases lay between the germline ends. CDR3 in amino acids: CASSSTGRNTGELFF. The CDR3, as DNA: TGTGCCAGCAGCTCTACAGGGCGCAACACCGGGGAGCTGTTTTTT.

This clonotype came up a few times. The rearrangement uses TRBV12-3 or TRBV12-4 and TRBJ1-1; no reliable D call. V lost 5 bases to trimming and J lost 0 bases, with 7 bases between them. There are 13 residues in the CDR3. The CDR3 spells CASSVQMNTEAFF. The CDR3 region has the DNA TGTGCCAGCAGTGTACAAATGAACACTGAAGCTTTCTTT.

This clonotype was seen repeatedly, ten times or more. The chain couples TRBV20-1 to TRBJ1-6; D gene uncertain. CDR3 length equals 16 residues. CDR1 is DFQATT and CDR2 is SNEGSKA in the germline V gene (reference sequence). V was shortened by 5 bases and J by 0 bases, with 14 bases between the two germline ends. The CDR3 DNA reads TGCAGTGCTCCCATAGTGGGGAACTCCTATAATTCACCCCTCCACTTT. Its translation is CSAPIVGNSYNSPLHF.

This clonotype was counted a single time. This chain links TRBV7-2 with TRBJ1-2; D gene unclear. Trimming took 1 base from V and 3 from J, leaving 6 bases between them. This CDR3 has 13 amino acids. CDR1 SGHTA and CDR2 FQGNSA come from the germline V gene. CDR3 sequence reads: CASSLDVDYGYTF. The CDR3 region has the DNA TGTGCCAGCAGCTTAGACGTGGACTATGGCTACACCTTC.

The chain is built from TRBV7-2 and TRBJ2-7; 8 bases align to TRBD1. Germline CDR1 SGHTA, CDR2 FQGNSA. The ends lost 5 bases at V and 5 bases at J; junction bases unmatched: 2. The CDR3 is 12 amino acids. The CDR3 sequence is CASSGDRNEQYF. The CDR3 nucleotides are TGTGCCAGCAGCGGGGACAGGAACGAGCAGTACTTC.

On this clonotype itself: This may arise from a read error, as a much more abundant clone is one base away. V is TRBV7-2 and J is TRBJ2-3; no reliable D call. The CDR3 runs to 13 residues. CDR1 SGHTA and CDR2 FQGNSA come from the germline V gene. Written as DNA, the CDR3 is TGTGCCAGCTCCACAGAGCACACAGCTACGCAGTATTTT. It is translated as CASSTEHTATQYF.

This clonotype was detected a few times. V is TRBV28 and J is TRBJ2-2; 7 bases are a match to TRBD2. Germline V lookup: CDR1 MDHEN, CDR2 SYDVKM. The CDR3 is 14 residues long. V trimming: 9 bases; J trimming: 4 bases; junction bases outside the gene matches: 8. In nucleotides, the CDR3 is TGTGCCAGTTCTAGCGGAGAGCTCACCGGGGAGCTGTTTTTT. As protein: CASSSGELTGELFF. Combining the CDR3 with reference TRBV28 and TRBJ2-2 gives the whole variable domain DVKVTQSSRYLVKRTGEKVFLECVQDMDHENMFWYRQDPGLGLRLIYFSYDVKMKEKGDIPEGYSVSREKKERFSLILESASTNQTSMYLCASSSGELTGELFFGEGSRLTVL.

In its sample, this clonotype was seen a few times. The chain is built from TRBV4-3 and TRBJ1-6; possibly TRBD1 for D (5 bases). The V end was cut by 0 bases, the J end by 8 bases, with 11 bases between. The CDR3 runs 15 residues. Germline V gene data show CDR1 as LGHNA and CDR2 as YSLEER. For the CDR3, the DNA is TGCGCCAGCAGCCAAGATGCCCAGGGACATTCACCCCTCCACTTT. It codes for CASSQDAQGHSPLHF.

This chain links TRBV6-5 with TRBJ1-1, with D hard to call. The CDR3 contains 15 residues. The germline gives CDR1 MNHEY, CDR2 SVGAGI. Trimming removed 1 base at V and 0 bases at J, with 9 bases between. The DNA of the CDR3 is TGTGCCAGCAGTTACTATGGGAGAGTGAACACTGAAGCTTTCTTT. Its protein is CASSYYGRVNTEAFF.

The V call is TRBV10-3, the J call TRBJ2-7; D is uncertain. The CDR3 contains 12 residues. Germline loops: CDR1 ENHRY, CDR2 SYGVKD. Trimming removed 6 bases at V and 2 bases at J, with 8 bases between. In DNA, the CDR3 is TGTGCCATCAGAAGTCAGACCTACGAGCAGTACTTC. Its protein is CAIRSQTYEQYF.

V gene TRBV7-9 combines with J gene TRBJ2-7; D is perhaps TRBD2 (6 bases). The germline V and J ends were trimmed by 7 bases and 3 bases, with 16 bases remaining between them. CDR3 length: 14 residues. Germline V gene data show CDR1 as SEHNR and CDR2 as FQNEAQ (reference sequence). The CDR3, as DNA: TGTGCCAGCACCCCTGGGGGACTTCACTACGAGCAGTACTTC. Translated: CASTPGGLHYEQYF.

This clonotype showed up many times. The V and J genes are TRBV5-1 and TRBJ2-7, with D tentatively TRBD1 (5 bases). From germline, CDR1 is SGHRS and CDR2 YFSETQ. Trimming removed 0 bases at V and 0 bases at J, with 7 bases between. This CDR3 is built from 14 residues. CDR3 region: CASSLGQSSYEQYF. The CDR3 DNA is TGCGCCAGCAGCTTGGGACAGAGCTCCTACGAGCAGTACTTC. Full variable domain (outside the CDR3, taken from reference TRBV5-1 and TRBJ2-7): KAGVTQTPRYLIKTRGQQVTLSCSPISGHRSVSWYQQTPGQGLQFLFEYFSETQRNKGNFPGRFSGRQFSNSRSEMNVSTLELGDSALYLCASSLGQSSYEQYFGPGTRLTVT.

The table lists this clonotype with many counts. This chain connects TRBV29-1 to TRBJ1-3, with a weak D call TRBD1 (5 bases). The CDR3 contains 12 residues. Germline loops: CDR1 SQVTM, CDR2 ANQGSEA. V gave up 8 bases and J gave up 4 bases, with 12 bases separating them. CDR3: CSFRGRGNTIYF. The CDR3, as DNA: TGCAGCTTTCGGGGGAGGGGAAACACCATATATTTT.

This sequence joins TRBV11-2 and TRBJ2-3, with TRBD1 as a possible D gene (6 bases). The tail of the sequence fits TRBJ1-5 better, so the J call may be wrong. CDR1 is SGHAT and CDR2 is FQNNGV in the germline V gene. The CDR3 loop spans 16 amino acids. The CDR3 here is CASSPGAGMSTDTQHF. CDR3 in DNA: TGTGCCAGCAGCCCAGGGGCAGGGATGTCCACAGATACGCAGCATTTT.

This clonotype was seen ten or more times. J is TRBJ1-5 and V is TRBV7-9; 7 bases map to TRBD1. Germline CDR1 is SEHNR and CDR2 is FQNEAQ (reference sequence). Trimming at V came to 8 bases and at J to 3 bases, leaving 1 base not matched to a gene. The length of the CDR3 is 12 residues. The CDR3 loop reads CASGTDNQPQHF. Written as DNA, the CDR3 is TGTGCCAGCGGGACAGACAATCAGCCCCAGCATTTT.

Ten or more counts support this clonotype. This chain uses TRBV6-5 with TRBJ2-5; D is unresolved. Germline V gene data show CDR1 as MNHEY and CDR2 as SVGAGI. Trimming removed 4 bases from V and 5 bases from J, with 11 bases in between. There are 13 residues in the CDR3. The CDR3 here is CASSLRDAETQYF. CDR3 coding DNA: TGTGCCAGCAGTTTAAGGGATGCGGAGACCCAGTACTTC.

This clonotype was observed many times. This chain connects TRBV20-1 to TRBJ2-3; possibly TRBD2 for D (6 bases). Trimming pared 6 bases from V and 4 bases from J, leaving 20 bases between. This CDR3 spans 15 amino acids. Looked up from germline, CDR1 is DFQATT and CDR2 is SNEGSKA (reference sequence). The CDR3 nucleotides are TGCAGTGCGGCCCCCTTCACCGGAGGGTCAGATACGCAGTATTTT. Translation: CSAAPFTGGSDTQYF.

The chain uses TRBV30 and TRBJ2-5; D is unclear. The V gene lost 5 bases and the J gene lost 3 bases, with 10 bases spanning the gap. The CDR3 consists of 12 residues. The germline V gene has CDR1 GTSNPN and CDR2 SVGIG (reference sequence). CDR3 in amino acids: CAWVGRKETQYF. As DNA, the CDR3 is TGTGCCTGGGTCGGACGGAAAGAGACCCAGTACTTC.

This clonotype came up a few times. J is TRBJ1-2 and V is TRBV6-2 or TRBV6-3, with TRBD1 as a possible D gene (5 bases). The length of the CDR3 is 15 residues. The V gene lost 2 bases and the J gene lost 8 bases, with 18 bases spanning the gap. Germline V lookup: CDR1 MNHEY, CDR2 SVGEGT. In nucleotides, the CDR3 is TGTGCCAGCAGTTACACCCCCCGGGGCTCTTCCGGCTACACCTTC. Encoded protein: CASSYTPRGSSGYTF.

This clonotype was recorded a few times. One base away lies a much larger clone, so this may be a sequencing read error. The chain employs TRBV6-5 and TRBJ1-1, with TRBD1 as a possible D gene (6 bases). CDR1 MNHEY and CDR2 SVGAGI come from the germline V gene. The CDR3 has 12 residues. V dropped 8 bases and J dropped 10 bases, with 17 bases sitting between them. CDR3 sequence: CASGRGWDAAFF. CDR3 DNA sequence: TGTGCCAGCGGGAGGGGGTGGGACGCAGCTTTCTTT.

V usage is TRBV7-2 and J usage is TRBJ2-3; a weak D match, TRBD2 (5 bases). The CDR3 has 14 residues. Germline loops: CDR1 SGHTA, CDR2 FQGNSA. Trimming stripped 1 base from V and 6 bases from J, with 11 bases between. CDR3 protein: CASSLVVGGDTQYF. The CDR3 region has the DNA TGTGCCAGCAGCTTAGTCGTTGGCGGGGATACGCAGTATTTT. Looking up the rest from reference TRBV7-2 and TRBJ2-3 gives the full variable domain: GAGVSQSPSNKVTEKGKDVELRCDPISGHTALYWYRQSLGQGLEFLIYFQGNSAPDKSGLPSDRFSAERTGGSVSTLTIQRTQQEDSAVYLCASSLVVGGDTQYFGPGTRLTVL.

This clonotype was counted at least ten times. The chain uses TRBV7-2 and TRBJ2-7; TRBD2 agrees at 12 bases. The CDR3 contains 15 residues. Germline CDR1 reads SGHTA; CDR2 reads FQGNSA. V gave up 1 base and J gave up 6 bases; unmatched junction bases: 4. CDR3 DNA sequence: TGTGCCAGCAGCTTAGATCGACTAGCGGGAGTCGAGCAGTACTTC. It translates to CASSLDRLAGVEQYF.

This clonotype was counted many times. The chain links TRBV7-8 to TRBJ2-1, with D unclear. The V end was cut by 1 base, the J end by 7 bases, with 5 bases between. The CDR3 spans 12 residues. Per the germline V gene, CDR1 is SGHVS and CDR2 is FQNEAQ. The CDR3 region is CASSLVPNEQFF. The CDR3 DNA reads TGTGCCAGCAGCTTAGTCCCAAATGAGCAGTTCTTC.

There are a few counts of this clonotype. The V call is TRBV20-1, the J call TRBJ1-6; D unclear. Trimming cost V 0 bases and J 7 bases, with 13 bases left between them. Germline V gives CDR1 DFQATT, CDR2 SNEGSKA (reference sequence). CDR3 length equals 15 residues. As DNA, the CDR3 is TGCAGTGCTAGAGAGGCCTTAGCTTCGAATTCACCCCTCCACTTT. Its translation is CSAREALASNSPLHF.

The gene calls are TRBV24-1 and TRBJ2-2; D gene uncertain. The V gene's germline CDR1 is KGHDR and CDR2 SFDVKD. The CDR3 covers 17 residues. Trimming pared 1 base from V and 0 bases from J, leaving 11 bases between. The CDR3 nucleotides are TGTGCCACCAGTGATTTTACCAGCCCTACGAACACCGGGGAGCTGTTTTTT. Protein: CATSDFTSPTNTGELFF.

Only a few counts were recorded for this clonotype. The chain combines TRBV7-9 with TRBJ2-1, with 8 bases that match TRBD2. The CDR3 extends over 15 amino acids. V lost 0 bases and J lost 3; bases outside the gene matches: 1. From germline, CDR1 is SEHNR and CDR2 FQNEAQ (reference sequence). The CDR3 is CASSLAGLGYNEQFF. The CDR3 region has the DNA TGTGCCAGCAGCTTAGCGGGACTAGGCTACAATGAGCAGTTCTTC.

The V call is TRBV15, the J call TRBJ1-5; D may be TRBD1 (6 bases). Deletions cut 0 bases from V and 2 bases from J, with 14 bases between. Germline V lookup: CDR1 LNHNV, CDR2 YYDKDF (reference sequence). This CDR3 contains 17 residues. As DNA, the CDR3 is TGTGCCACCAGCAGAGATCGGGGGGCTAGCGGCAATCAGCCCCAGCATTTT. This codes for CATSRDRGASGNQPQHF.